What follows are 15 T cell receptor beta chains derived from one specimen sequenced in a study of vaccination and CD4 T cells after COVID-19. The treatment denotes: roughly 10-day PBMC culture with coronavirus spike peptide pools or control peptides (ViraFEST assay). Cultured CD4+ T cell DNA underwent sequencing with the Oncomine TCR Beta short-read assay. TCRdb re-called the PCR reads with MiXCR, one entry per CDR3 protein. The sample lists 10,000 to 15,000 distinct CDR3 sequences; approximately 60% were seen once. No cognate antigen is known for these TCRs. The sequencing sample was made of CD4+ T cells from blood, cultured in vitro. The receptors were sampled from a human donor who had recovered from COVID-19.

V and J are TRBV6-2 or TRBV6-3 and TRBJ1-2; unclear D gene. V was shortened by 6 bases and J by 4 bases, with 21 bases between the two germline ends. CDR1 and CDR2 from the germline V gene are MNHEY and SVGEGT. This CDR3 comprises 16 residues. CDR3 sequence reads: CASRPPEGRRGYGYTF. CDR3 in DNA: TGTGCCAGCAGACCCCCGGAGGGCCGGCGCGGCTATGGCTACACCTTC.

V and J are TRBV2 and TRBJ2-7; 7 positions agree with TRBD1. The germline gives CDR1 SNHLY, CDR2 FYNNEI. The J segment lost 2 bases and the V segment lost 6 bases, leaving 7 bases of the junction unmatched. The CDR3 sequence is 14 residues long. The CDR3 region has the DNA TGTGCCAGCAGAAGGACAGGTTATACCTACGAGCAGTACTTC. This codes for CASRRTGYTYEQYF.

The CDR3 protein is CSAGLASETQYF. CDR3 DNA: TGCAGCGCCGGACTAGCTAGTGAGACCCAGTACTTC. The chain carries TRBV29-1 and TRBJ2-5; TRBD2 agrees at 8 bases. The V segment lost 7 bases and the J segment 5 bases; nucleotides outside the gene matches: 6. This CDR3 has 12 amino acids. Germline-derived CDR1 and CDR2 are SQVTM and ANQGSEA.

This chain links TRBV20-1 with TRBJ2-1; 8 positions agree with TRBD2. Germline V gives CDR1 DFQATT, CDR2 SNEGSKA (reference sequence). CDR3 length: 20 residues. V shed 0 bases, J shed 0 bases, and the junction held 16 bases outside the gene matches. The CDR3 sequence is CSARDVQREPWSSSYNEQFF. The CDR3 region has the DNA TGCAGTGCTAGAGATGTCCAGCGGGAGCCCTGGTCCAGCTCCTACAATGAGCAGTTCTTC.

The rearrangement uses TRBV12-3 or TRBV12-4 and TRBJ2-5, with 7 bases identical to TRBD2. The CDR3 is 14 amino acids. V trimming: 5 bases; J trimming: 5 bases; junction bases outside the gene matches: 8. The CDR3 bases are TGTGCCAGCAGTAGTCGTGGGGGAGGGGAGACCCAGTACTTC. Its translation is CASSSRGGGETQYF.

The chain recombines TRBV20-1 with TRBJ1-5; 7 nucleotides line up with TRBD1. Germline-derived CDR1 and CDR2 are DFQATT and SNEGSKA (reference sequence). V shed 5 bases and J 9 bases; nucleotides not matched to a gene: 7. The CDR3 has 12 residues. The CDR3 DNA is TGCAGTGCTGGGGACAGCGGTACGCCCCAGCATTTT. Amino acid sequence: CSAGDSGTPQHF.

The CDR3 sequence is CASSESWGSDTQYF. CDR3 coding DNA: TGTGCCAGCAGTGAATCCTGGGGGTCGGATACGCAGTATTTT. The genes are TRBV2 and TRBJ2-3; D may correspond to TRBD1 or TRBD2 (5 bases each). Looked up from germline, CDR1 is SNHLY and CDR2 is FYNNEI. The CDR3 has 14 residues. V was shortened by 2 bases and J by 6 bases, with 12 bases between the two germline ends.

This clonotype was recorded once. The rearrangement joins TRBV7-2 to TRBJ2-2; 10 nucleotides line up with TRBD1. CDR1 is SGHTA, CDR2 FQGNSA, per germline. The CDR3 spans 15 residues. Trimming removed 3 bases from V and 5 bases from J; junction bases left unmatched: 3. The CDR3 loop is CASSLDRGNTGELFF. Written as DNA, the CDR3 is TGTGCCAGCAGCTTGGACAGGGGGAATACCGGGGAGCTGTTTTTT.

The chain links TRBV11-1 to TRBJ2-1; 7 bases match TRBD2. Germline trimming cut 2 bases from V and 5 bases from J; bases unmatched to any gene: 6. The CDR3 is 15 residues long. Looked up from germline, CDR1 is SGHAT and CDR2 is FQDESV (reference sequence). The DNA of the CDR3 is TGTGCCAGCAGCTTACGACTAGCCGTAAACAATGAGCAGTTCTTC. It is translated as CASSLRLAVNNEQFF.

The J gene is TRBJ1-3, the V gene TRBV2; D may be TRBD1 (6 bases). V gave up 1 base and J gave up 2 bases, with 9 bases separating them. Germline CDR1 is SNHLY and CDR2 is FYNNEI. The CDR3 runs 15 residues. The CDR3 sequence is CASSEGHRAGNTIYF. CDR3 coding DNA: TGTGCCAGCAGTGAAGGGCACAGGGCTGGAAACACCATATATTTT.

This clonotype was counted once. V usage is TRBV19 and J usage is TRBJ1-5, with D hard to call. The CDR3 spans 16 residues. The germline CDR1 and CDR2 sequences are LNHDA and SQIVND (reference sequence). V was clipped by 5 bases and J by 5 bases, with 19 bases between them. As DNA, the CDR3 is TGTGCCAGTAGTTCAGGCGTGGGAGTCCTCCATCAGCCCCAGCATTTT. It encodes CASSSGVGVLHQPQHF.

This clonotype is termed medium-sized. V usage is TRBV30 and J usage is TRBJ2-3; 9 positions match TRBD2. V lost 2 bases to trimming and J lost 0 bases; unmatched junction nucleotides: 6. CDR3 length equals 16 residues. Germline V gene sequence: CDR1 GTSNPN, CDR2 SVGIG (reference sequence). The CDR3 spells CAWSPGLALSTDTQYF. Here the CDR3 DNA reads TGTGCCTGGAGTCCCGGACTAGCGCTGAGCACAGATACGCAGTATTTT.

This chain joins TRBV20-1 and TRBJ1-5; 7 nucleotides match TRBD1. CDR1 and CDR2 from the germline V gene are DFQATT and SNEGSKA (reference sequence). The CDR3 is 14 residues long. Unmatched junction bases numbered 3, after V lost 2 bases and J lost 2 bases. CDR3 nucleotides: TGCAGTGCTAGAAGGGGGCAGGGCAATCAGCCCCAGCATTTT. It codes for CSARRGQGNQPQHF.

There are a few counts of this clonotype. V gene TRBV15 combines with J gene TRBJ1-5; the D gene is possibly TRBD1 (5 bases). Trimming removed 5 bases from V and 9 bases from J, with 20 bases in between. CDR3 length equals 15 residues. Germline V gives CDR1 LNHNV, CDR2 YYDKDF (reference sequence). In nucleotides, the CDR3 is TGTGCCACCAGCCTGGGACGGCCGTTGAGTCGGCCCCAGCATTTT. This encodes CATSLGRPLSRPQHF.

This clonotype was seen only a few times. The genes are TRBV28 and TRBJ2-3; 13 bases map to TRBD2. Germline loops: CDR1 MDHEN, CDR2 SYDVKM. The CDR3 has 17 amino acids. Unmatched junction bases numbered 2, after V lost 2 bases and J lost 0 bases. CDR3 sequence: CASSLGTSGISTDTQYF. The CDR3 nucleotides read TGTGCCAGCAGTTTAGGGACTAGCGGGATTAGCACAGATACGCAGTATTTT.